The 31 T cell receptor beta chains below come from one sample, sequenced in a study of blood T cell repertoires in COVID-19. Measured with immunoSEQ multiplex PCR; TCRdb has only the in-frame clones, and not every one. The top ten hold approximately 34% of the sample, which has over 75,000 clones, 75% to 90% seen once. What was sequenced was peripheral blood. These receptors originate from a woman at least 80 years old with active or convalescent COVID-19.

The V call is TRBV7-2, the J call TRBJ2-3; D gene uncertain. The CDR3 consists of 15 residues. Trimming pared 5 bases from V and 2 bases from J, leaving 14 bases between. Germline CDR1 reads SGHTA; CDR2 reads FQGNSA. The CDR3, as DNA: TGTGCCAGCAGCGCCGACCACTACTCCACAGATACGCAGTATTTT. This encodes CASSADHYSTDTQYF.

J is TRBJ2-7 and V is TRBV6-5; D may be TRBD1 (5 bases). Germline CDR1 MNHEY, CDR2 SVGAGI. The CDR3 totals 11 residues. Trimming left V 6 bases short and J 3 bases short, with 6 bases between. The DNA of the CDR3 is TGTGCCAGCAGAAGGGGCTACGAGCAGTACTTC. The encoded protein is CASRRGYEQYF.

V is TRBV7-6 and J is TRBJ1-4; D gene ambiguous. The CDR3 covers 15 residues. In germline, CDR1 is SGHVS, CDR2 FNYEAQ. The V gene lost 2 bases and the J gene lost 8 bases, with 15 bases spanning the gap. CDR3 sequence reads: CASSLPETTGEKLFF. For the CDR3, the DNA is TGTGCCAGCAGCTTACCAGAAACGACGGGAGAAAAACTGTTTTTT.

This chain uses TRBV5-1 with TRBJ1-5, with a possible D match to TRBD1 (6 bases). V was pared by 8 bases and J by 6 bases, with 18 bases between. Germline V gives CDR1 SGHRS, CDR2 YFSETQ. This CDR3 has 14 residues. CDR3 coding DNA: TGCGCCAGACCAGAAACAGGGTTTACTCAGCCCCAGCATTTT. Translating it yields CARPETGFTQPQHF. Full variable domain (outside the CDR3, taken from reference TRBV5-1 and TRBJ1-5): KAGVTQTPRYLIKTRGQQVTLSCSPISGHRSVSWYQQTPGQGLQFLFEYFSETQRNKGNFPGRFSGRQFSNSRSEMNVSTLELGDSALYLCARPETGFTQPQHFGDGTRLSIL.

The V and J genes are TRBV18 and TRBJ2-5; the D gene is possibly TRBD1 (7 bases). The CDR3 is 14 amino acids. CDR1 is KGHSH, CDR2 LQKENI, per germline. V shed 3 bases and J shed 0 bases, with 8 bases lying between them. The CDR3 DNA sequence: TGTGCCAGCTCACCCAGGGGGGACCAAGAGACCCAGTACTTC. It translates to CASSPRGDQETQYF.

J is TRBJ2-7 and V is TRBV7-3, with 10 bases that match TRBD1. V shed 4 bases, J shed 5 bases, and the junction held 5 bases outside the gene matches. The germline V gene has CDR1 SGHTA and CDR2 FQGTGA. The length of the CDR3 is 14 residues. The CDR3 DNA follows: TGTGCCAGCAGCTCGACAGGGGGCGCGAACGAGCAGTACTTC. Its translation: CASSSTGGANEQYF. Full variable domain (outside the CDR3, taken from reference TRBV7-3 and TRBJ2-7): GAGVSQTPSNKVTEKGKYVELRCDPISGHTALYWYRQSLGQGPEFLIYFQGTGAADDSGLPNDRFFAVRPEGSVSTLKIQRTERGDSAVYLCASSSTGGANEQYFGPGTRLTVT.

For the CDR3, the DNA is TGTGCCAGCAGCGTAGGGCACCAACACACCTACGAGCAGTACTTC. Translated, it gives CASSVGHQHTYEQYF. The chain links TRBV9 to TRBJ2-7, with D unresolved. Germline lookup yields CDR1 SGDLS and CDR2 YYNGEE. Trimming cost V 0 bases and J 2 bases, with 12 bases left between them. The CDR3 is made up of 15 amino acids.

This chain joins TRBV11-2 and TRBJ1-3, with 7 bases that match TRBD1. The CDR3 totals 19 residues. CDR1 and CDR2 from the germline V gene are SGHAT and FQNNGV. V lost 3 bases and J lost 2; bases outside the gene matches: 16. The CDR3: CASSFRAPGQSSTGNTIYF. CDR3 DNA sequence: TGTGCCAGCAGCTTTAGGGCCCCGGGACAGAGTTCCACTGGAAACACCATATATTTT.

The genes are TRBV7-9 and TRBJ2-6; D not resolved. CDR1 and CDR2 (germline): SEHNR, FQNEAQ (reference sequence). Trimming took 1 base from V and 1 from J, leaving 5 bases between them. There are 15 residues in the CDR3. CDR3: CASSLVSSGANVLTF. CDR3 bases: TGTGCCAGCAGCTTAGTCAGTTCTGGGGCCAACGTCCTGACTTTC. Supplemented by reference TRBV7-9 and TRBJ2-6, the full variable domain reads DTGVSQNPRHKITKRGQNVTFRCDPISEHNRLYWYRQTLGQGPEFLTYFQNEAQLEKSRLLSDRFSAERPKGSFSTLEIQRTEQGDSAMYLCASSLVSSGANVLTFGAGSRLTVL.

The chain uses TRBV21-1 and TRBJ1-1; no check of the table's D call, TRBD1, against the DNA was made. TRBV21-1 corresponds to a pseudogene. The CDR3 sequence is 15 residues long. CDR3 nucleotide sequence: TGTGCCAGCAGCAAAGTAGGCAGGGCGAACACTGAAGCTTTCTTT. Translated: CASSKVGRANTEAFF.

This clone was counted only a few times. The chain carries TRBV4-2 and TRBJ2-1, with 10 bases aligning to TRBD2. Per the germline V gene, CDR1 is LGHNA and CDR2 is YNFKEQ. The V segment lost 0 bases and the J segment 3 bases; nucleotides outside the gene matches: 14. The CDR3 has 20 amino acids. CDR3 bases: TGTGCCAGCAGCCAAGATATGAGCGGGAGGGGTTTGGGTTACTACAATGAGCAGTTCTTC. Encoded protein: CASSQDMSGRGLGYYNEQFF.

V usage is TRBV19 and J usage is TRBJ1-2; D unclear. There are 12 residues in the CDR3. Trimming cost V 7 bases and J 2 bases, with 8 bases left between them. The germline CDR1 and CDR2 sequences are LNHDA and SQIVND (reference sequence). The CDR3 sequence: CASNGLNYGYTF. CDR3 sequence (DNA): TGTGCCAGTAACGGGTTGAACTATGGCTACACCTTC.

This chain uses TRBV5-4 with TRBJ2-3, with 7 bases matching TRBD1. CDR3 size: 16 residues. Looked up from germline, CDR1 is SGHNT and CDR2 is YYREEE (reference sequence). Trimming at V came to 3 bases and at J to 2 bases, leaving 9 bases not matched to a gene. The CDR3 coding sequence is TGTGCCAGCAGCTGGGGCCGGGACAGAGCCACAGATACGCAGTATTTT. Residues: CASSWGRDRATDTQYF.

This chain links TRBV2 with TRBJ1-4; D ambiguous. The CDR3 runs 14 residues. Germline lookup yields CDR1 SNHLY and CDR2 FYNNEI. The V end lost 3 bases, the J end lost 8 bases, and 13 bases lay between the germline ends. Here the CDR3 reads CASSDEEGEEKLFF. CDR3 DNA sequence: TGTGCCAGCAGTGACGAGGAGGGAGAAGAAAAACTGTTTTTT.

The chain employs TRBV5-1 and TRBJ1-2; TRBD1 matches at 7 bases. Trimming at V came to 2 bases and at J to 2 bases, leaving 3 bases not matched to a gene. The germline V gene has CDR1 SGHRS and CDR2 YFSETQ. The CDR3 is 14 amino acids. The CDR3 sequence: CASSFGGQNYGYTF. CDR3 nucleotides: TGCGCCAGCAGCTTTGGGGGACAGAACTATGGCTACACCTTC.

The chain employs TRBV11-2 and TRBJ2-7; D gene ambiguous. Trimming took off 4 bases at V and 2 bases at J, with 3 bases between the two ends. The CDR3 is made up of 11 amino acids. CDR1 and CDR2 (germline): SGHAT, FQNNGV. The CDR3 DNA sequence: TGTGCCAGCAGCTCCACCTACGAGCAGTACTTC. Its translation is CASSSTYEQYF.

The chain employs TRBV29-1 and TRBJ2-3; tentative D call: TRBD2 (5 bases). V lost 3 bases, J lost 2 bases, and 6 bases lay in between. There are 12 residues in the CDR3. Germline assignment: CDR1 SQVTM and CDR2 ANQGSEA. The CDR3 region is CSVEDSTDTQYF. The DNA of the CDR3 is TGCAGCGTTGAGGACTCCACAGATACGCAGTATTTT.

This clone was counted between two and nine times. The chain links TRBV18 to TRBJ1-2, with 7 bases lining up with TRBD1. The CDR3 contains 17 residues. CDR1 and CDR2 (germline): KGHSH, LQKENI. After removal of 2 bases from V and 8 bases from J, the junction contained 17 bases not matched to a gene. The CDR3 DNA follows: TGTGCCAGCTCACCAATCACAGGGGTAGCCTTTACTCGAGGCTACACCTTC. It is translated as CASSPITGVAFTRGYTF.

The V gene is TRBV3-1 (or the pseudogene TRBV3-2), the J gene TRBJ2-3; 10 bases line up with TRBD2. Germline V gene sequence: CDR1 LGHDT, CDR2 YNNKEL (reference sequence). The V segment lost 1 base and the J segment 10 bases; nucleotides outside the gene matches: 11. This CDR3 is built from 16 residues. CDR3 DNA sequence: TGTGCCAGCAGCCAAGTTCTAGCGGGGGCCCTCCACGCGCAGTATTTT. It is translated as CASSQVLAGALHAQYF.

CDR3 in DNA: TGTGCCAGCAGCGCAGGGACAGGATTCTACGAGCAGTACTTC. Translation gives CASSAGTGFYEQYF. This chain uses TRBV9 with TRBJ2-7, with TRBD1 identical over 8 bases. The CDR3 sequence is 14 residues long. Trimming at V came to 3 bases and at J to 3 bases, leaving 5 bases not matched to a gene. Germline assignment: CDR1 SGDLS and CDR2 YYNGEE.

This chain uses TRBV10-3 with TRBJ1-3; TRBD1 aligns across 7 bases. The V gene end was trimmed by 4 bases and the J gene end by 4 bases; junction bases not matched to a gene: 7. Germline V gene data show CDR1 as ENHRY and CDR2 as SYGVKD. CDR3 length: 15 residues. For the CDR3, the DNA is TGTGCCATCAGTGCAGTTGGACAGGCAGGAAACACCATATATTTT. As protein: CAISAVGQAGNTIYF.

The chain links TRBV7-2 to TRBJ1-6, with TRBD1 matching over 9 bases. Germline CDR1 and CDR2: SGHTA and FQGNSA. The CDR3 loop spans 14 amino acids. V was clipped by 5 bases and J by 9 bases; unmatched bases: 5. CDR3 residues: CASSDGQGTSPLHF. In nucleotides, the CDR3 is TGTGCCAGCAGCGATGGACAGGGGACTTCACCCCTCCACTTT.

The rearrangement uses TRBV20-1 and TRBJ2-1, with D maybe TRBD2 (5 bases). Germline lookup yields CDR1 DFQATT and CDR2 SNEGSKA (reference sequence). CDR3 length: 16 amino acids. Trimming took off 3 bases at V and 0 bases at J, with 15 bases between the two ends. CDR3: CSASGIGLRSYNEQFF. CDR3 bases: TGCAGTGCTAGTGGAATTGGACTCCGCTCCTACAATGAGCAGTTCTTC.

The chain couples TRBV2 to TRBJ2-5, with D possibly matching TRBD1 (8 bases). Germline V lookup: CDR1 SNHLY, CDR2 FYNNEI. CDR3 size: 16 residues. Trimming removed 5 bases at V and 5 bases at J, with 21 bases between. The CDR3 reads CASSTQTGEGAETQYF. DNA for the CDR3: TGTGCCAGCAGTACACAGACAGGGGAGGGCGCCGAGACCCAGTACTTC.

The chain carries TRBV19 and TRBJ1-3; 7 nucleotides match TRBD1. The CDR3 consists of 14 residues. Trimming removed 7 bases from V and 3 bases from J; junction bases left unmatched: 6. From germline, CDR1 is LNHDA and CDR2 SQIVND (reference sequence). As DNA, the CDR3 is TGTGCCAGTACGGACAGGACAATTGGAAACACCATATATTTT. Its protein product is CASTDRTIGNTIYF.

The rearrangement uses TRBV21-1 and TRBJ2-7; the table's D call of TRBD1 was not tested on the DNA. TRBV21-1 is annotated as a pseudogene. The CDR3 has 12 amino acids. In nucleotides, the CDR3 is TGTGCCATGGACAGCCCATCCTACGAGCAGTACTTC. Translated, it gives CAMDSPSYEQYF.

The chain links TRBV11-2 to TRBJ2-7; possible D gene TRBD2, 5 bases. V gave up 6 bases and J gave up 7 bases, with 10 bases separating them. The germline V gene encodes CDR1 SGHAT and CDR2 FQNNGV. CDR3 length: 11 residues. The CDR3 reads CASSYGEEQYF. The CDR3 DNA reads as TGTGCCAGCAGTTACGGGGAGGAGCAGTACTTC.

The chain uses TRBV9 and TRBJ2-2; 9 bases fit TRBD1. The CDR3 is 14 residues long. The J segment lost 5 bases and the V segment lost 5 bases, leaving 4 bases of the junction unmatched. The germline V gene has CDR1 SGDLS and CDR2 YYNGEE. CDR3 DNA sequence: TGTGCCAGCAGACGGGACAGGGCGACCGGGGAGCTGTTTTTT. Translated, it gives CASRRDRATGELFF.

The V gene is TRBV4-1, the J gene TRBJ1-5; D remains ambiguous. The V gene lost 0 bases and the J gene lost 9 bases, with 12 bases spanning the gap. Germline V gene sequence: CDR1 MGHRA, CDR2 YSYEKL. This CDR3 has 14 amino acids. In DNA, the CDR3 is TGCGCCAGCAGCCAAGATCGAGGGATGTCGCCCCAGCATTTT. This codes for CASSQDRGMSPQHF.

The rearrangement uses TRBV7-8 and TRBJ2-2; the match to TRBD1 covers 8 bases. Germline V gene sequence: CDR1 SGHVS, CDR2 FQNEAQ. CDR3 size: 16 residues. Trimming removed 2 bases from V and 3 bases from J; junction bases left unmatched: 5. The CDR3 region is CASSLKDRAYTGELFF. The CDR3 DNA reads as TGTGCCAGCAGCTTAAAGGACAGGGCTTACACCGGGGAGCTGTTTTTT.

The genes are TRBV30 and TRBJ1-5; D is possibly TRBD1 (6 bases). V was shortened by 1 base and J by 6 bases, with 13 bases between the two germline ends. The CDR3 has 14 residues. Germline V lookup: CDR1 GTSNPN, CDR2 SVGIG (reference sequence). In DNA, the CDR3 is TGTGCCTGGAGTGGGGGGGGCCAAGGTCAGCCCCAGCATTTT. Its protein product is CAWSGGGQGQPQHF.